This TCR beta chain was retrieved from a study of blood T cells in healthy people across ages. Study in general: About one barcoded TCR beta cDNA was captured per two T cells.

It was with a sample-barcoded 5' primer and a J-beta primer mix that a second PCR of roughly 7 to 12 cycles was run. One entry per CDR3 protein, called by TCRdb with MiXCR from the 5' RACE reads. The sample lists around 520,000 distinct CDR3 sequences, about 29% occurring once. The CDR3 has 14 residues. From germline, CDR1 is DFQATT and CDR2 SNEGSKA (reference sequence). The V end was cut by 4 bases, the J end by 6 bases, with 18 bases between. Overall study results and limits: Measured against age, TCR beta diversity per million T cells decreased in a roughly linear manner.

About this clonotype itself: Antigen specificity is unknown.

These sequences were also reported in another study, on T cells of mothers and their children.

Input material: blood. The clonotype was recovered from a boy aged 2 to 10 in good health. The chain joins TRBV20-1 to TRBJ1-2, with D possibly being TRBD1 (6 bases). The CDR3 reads CSAKIRGAANGYTF. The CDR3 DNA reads TGCAGTGCTAAGATCCGGGGGGCAGCAAATGGCTACACCTTC.